What follows are 20 T cell receptor beta chains derived from one specimen sequenced in a study of preoperative IRX-2 immunotherapy in early breast cancer. Treatment of the sample: preoperative locoregional IRX-2 cytokine immunotherapy. Assay: immunoSEQ multiplex PCR; the TCRdb copy retains only in-frame clones and omits some. The data hold fewer than 25,000 clones, with over 85% observed a single time. Sequences were derived from tumor tissue, sampled after IRX-2 immunotherapy. The receptors shown here come from a human donor with breast cancer.

The chain combines TRBV6-5 with TRBJ1-6; possible D gene TRBD1, 6 bases. Germline V gene lookup returns CDR1 MNHEY and CDR2 SVGAGI. Trimming cost V 6 bases and J 7 bases, with 13 bases left between them. This CDR3 is built from 14 residues. CDR3 DNA sequence: TGTGCCAGCAGGACTAGGACAGCCAATTCACCCCTCCACTTT. This translates into CASRTRTANSPLHF.

The chain carries TRBV6-5 and TRBJ1-1; the D is unclear. The germline V gene has CDR1 MNHEY and CDR2 SVGAGI. The CDR3 contains 14 residues. V was trimmed by 5 bases and J by 2 bases, leaving 12 bases between them. The DNA for the CDR3 is TGTGCCAGCAGTCGATACTCGGGTAACACTGAAGCTTTCTTT. As protein: CASSRYSGNTEAFF.

The rearrangement links TRBV9 to TRBJ1-4; D is undetermined. The germline V and J ends were trimmed by 2 bases and 0 bases, with 11 bases remaining between them. Germline CDR1 is SGDLS and CDR2 is YYNGEE. CDR3 length equals 16 residues. The CDR3 region is CASSVAGDATNEKLFF. For the CDR3, the DNA is TGTGCCAGCAGCGTGGCAGGAGATGCAACTAATGAAAAACTGTTTTTT. Based on the CDR3 plus reference TRBV9 and TRBJ1-4, the full variable domain is DSGVTQTPKHLITATGQRVTLRCSPRSGDLSVYWYQQSLDQGLQFLIQYYNGEERAKGNILERFSAQQFPDLHSELNLSSLELGDSALYFCASSVAGDATNEKLFFGSGTQLSVL.

This clone was detected only once. The gene calls are TRBV9 and TRBJ2-3; D is ambiguous. V gave up 0 bases and J gave up 4 bases, with 12 bases separating them. CDR3 length: 15 residues. From germline, CDR1 is SGDLS and CDR2 YYNGEE. DNA of the CDR3: TGTGCCAGCAGCGTAGGTCAACTCAACGCAGATACGCAGTATTTT. This translates into CASSVGQLNADTQYF.

This rearrangement joins TRBV5-5 to TRBJ1-5; D call uncertain. With 0 bases removed from V and 11 bases from J, the gap between germline ends came to 18 bases. This CDR3 is 15 amino acids long. CDR1 and CDR2 (germline): SGHKS, YYEKEE (reference sequence). The CDR3 protein is CASSLAVSTPGAQHF. The CDR3 region has the DNA TGTGCCAGCAGCTTGGCCGTATCGACTCCGGGCGCCCAGCATTTT.

The gene calls are TRBV27 and TRBJ1-5; possibly TRBD1 for D (5 bases). The V and J ends lost 8 bases and 6 bases respectively, with 17 bases between them. The CDR3 has 14 residues. In germline, CDR1 is MNHEY, CDR2 SMNVEV (reference sequence). The CDR3 reads CASRGGGRLQPQHF. In nucleotides, the CDR3 is TGTGCCAGCCGTGGGGGAGGACGGCTTCAGCCCCAGCATTTT.

The rearrangement joins TRBV9 to TRBJ1-1, with D perhaps matching TRBD1 (6 bases). Per the germline V gene, CDR1 is SGDLS and CDR2 is YYNGEE. The V end was cut by 3 bases, the J end by 1 base, with 10 bases between. The CDR3 extends over 14 amino acids. CDR3 nucleotides: TGTGCCAGCAGCGCACAGGGTAGGAACACTGAAGCTTTCTTT. This sequence encodes CASSAQGRNTEAFF.

The chain links TRBV2 to TRBJ1-5, with TRBD1 as a possible D gene (5 bases). CDR1 is SNHLY and CDR2 is FYNNEI in the germline V gene. V was pared by 6 bases and J by 3 bases, with 9 bases between. The CDR3 runs 13 residues. The chain's CDR3 is CASRGVLNQPQHF. In DNA, the CDR3 is TGTGCCAGCAGGGGGGTTCTCAATCAGCCCCAGCATTTT. The whole variable domain, remainder taken from reference TRBV2 and TRBJ1-5, is EPEVTQTPSHQVTQMGQEVILRCVPISNHLYFYWYRQILGQKVEFLVSFYNNEISEKSEIFDDQFSVERPDGSNFTLKIRSTKLEDSAMYFCASRGVLNQPQHFGDGTRLSIL.

The chain carries TRBV4-2 and TRBJ2-1; TRBD2 aligns across 11 bases. The germline V gene encodes CDR1 LGHNA and CDR2 YNFKEQ. Unmatched junction bases numbered 2, after V lost 0 bases and J lost 4 bases. The CDR3 is made up of 16 amino acids. The CDR3 loop is CASSQDRTSGYNEQFF. The CDR3, as DNA: TGTGCCAGCAGCCAAGATAGGACTAGCGGGTACAATGAGCAGTTCTTC.

The chain has TRBV11-3 and TRBJ2-3; 11 nucleotides match TRBD2. The CDR3 spans 17 residues. Germline V gene lookup returns CDR1 SGHNT and CDR2 YENEEA. The junction had 12 bases not matched to a gene; V was cut back by 6 bases and J by 4 bases. The CDR3 DNA follows: TGTGCCAGCAGTTTTGATTTGGGACTAGCGGACGCAGATACGCAGTATTTT. Protein product: CASSFDLGLADADTQYF.

J is TRBJ2-5 and V is TRBV29-1; D unclear. Germline V gene lookup returns CDR1 SQVTM and CDR2 ANQGSEA. The CDR3 is 13 residues long. In nucleotides, the CDR3 is TGCACGATCAGAAGGTTGGCCCAAGAGACCCAGTACTTC. Its protein is CTIRRLAQETQYF.

This chain connects TRBV2 to TRBJ2-3; perhaps TRBD1 as D (5 bases). In germline, CDR1 is SNHLY, CDR2 FYNNEI. CDR3 length equals 15 residues. V lost 7 bases to trimming and J lost 0 bases, with 14 bases between them. CDR3 sequence reads: CASKVPGPSTDTQYF. CDR3 sequence (DNA): TGTGCCAGCAAGGTACCAGGGCCAAGCACAGATACGCAGTATTTT.

The rearrangement uses TRBV5-4 and TRBJ2-5; D remains ambiguous. V lost 0 bases to trimming and J lost 0 bases, with 9 bases between them. This CDR3 contains 15 residues. Germline V gene data show CDR1 as SGHNT and CDR2 as YYREEE (reference sequence). DNA of the CDR3: TGTGCCAGCAGCTTGGGGGCGCTGTACCAAGAGACCCAGTACTTC. As protein: CASSLGALYQETQYF. The full variable domain, completed using reference TRBV5-4 and TRBJ2-5, is ETGVTQSPTHLIKTRGQQVTLRCSSQSGHNTVSWYQQALGQGPQFIFQYYREEENGRGNFPPRFSGLQFPNYSSELNVNALELDDSALYLCASSLGALYQETQYFGPGTRLLVL.

This chain connects TRBV2 to TRBJ2-1; the match to TRBD1 covers 11 bases. This CDR3 is 15 amino acids long. CDR1 and CDR2 from the germline V gene are SNHLY and FYNNEI. The V gene end was trimmed by 1 base and the J gene end by 7 bases; junction bases not matched to a gene: 3. The CDR3 loop is CASSEVGQGANEQFF. Written as DNA, the CDR3 is TGTGCCAGCAGTGAAGTCGGACAGGGGGCTAATGAGCAGTTCTTC. Complete variable domain (other parts from reference TRBV2 and TRBJ2-1): EPEVTQTPSHQVTQMGQEVILRCVPISNHLYFYWYRQILGQKVEFLVSFYNNEISEKSEIFDDQFSVERPDGSNFTLKIRSTKLEDSAMYFCASSEVGQGANEQFFGPGTRLTVL.

The chain employs TRBV4-1 and TRBJ1-1, with D perhaps TRBD1 (5 bases). The V gene's germline CDR1 is MGHRA and CDR2 YSYEKL. There are 14 residues in the CDR3. The V end was cut by 3 bases, the J end by 2 bases, with 10 bases between. The CDR3 bases are TGCGCCAGCAGCCACCGGGGCTATAACACTGAAGCTTTCTTT. Its translation is CASSHRGYNTEAFF.

The chain joins TRBV28 to TRBJ1-2; D gene ambiguous. Trimming pared 2 bases from V and 3 bases from J, leaving 10 bases between. The CDR3 consists of 14 residues. CDR1 is MDHEN, CDR2 SYDVKM, per germline. The CDR3 DNA reads as TGTGCCAGCAGTTTAATGGAGAGAGACTATGGCTACACCTTC. Amino acid sequence: CASSLMERDYGYTF.

The CDR3 is CASSLAHEQYF. The DNA for the CDR3 is TGTGCCAGCAGCTTAGCCCACGAGCAGTACTTC. The chain uses TRBV11-1 and TRBJ2-7; D remains unclear. Trimming left V 0 bases short and J 5 bases short, with 2 bases between. In germline, CDR1 is SGHAT, CDR2 FQDESV (reference sequence). CDR3 length: 11 amino acids.

This clone was recorded only once. The rearrangement uses TRBV28 and TRBJ1-5, with D maybe TRBD1 (5 bases). The V end lost 5 bases, the J end lost 2 bases, and 19 bases lay between the germline ends. Looked up from germline, CDR1 is MDHEN and CDR2 is SYDVKM. This CDR3 contains 17 residues. CDR3 in DNA: TGTGCCAGCAGTCCGCGGGGGTGGGATGAGGGCAATCAGCCCCAGCATTTT. Protein: CASSPRGWDEGNQPQHF. The full variable domain, rest sourced from reference TRBV28 and TRBJ1-5, is DVKVTQSSRYLVKRTGEKVFLECVQDMDHENMFWYRQDPGLGLRLIYFSYDVKMKEKGDIPEGYSVSREKKERFSLILESASTNQTSMYLCASSPRGWDEGNQPQHFGDGTRLSIL.

The rearrangement joins TRBV11-3 to TRBJ2-3; D might be TRBD1 (6 bases). With 1 base removed from V and 4 bases from J, the gap between germline ends came to 15 bases. This CDR3 comprises 16 residues. Germline V gives CDR1 SGHNT, CDR2 YENEEA. CDR3 nucleotide sequence: TGTGCCAGCAGCTTAGGAACAGGGACGGATTCAGATACGCAGTATTTT. Amino acids: CASSLGTGTDSDTQYF.

Here the CDR3 reads CASSSLQGNNSPLHF. The CDR3 region has the DNA TGTGCCAGCAGCTCGCTCCAGGGGAATAATTCACCCCTCCACTTT. The gene calls are TRBV11-3 and TRBJ1-6; D is possibly TRBD1 (6 bases). CDR1 is SGHNT, CDR2 YENEEA, per germline. Trimming stripped 4 bases from V and 5 bases from J, with 12 bases between. This CDR3 contains 15 residues.